The 3 T cell receptor beta chains presented below share a single source sample, sequenced in a study of T cell repertoires in cytomegalovirus infection. TCRdb processed the reads anew with MiXCR; each CDR3 protein has one entry. The repertoire holds 250,000 to 300,000 distinct CDR3 sequences, with over 15% as singletons. The specimen sequenced was CD8+ T cells from PBMCs. The source is a human donor in good health (CMV status not recorded). Some clones in this sample may be carry-over from other donors' samples.

J is TRBJ2-1 and V is TRBV25-1; no definite D call. The ends were cut back, 3 bases at V and 3 bases at J, with 12 bases in the middle. This CDR3 comprises 15 residues. CDR1 and CDR2 (germline): MGHDK, SYGVNS. The chain's CDR3 is CASSDGAQRYNEQFF. The CDR3 nucleotides are TGTGCCAGCAGTGATGGAGCCCAACGCTACAATGAGCAGTTCTTC.

The rearrangement joins TRBV7-9 to TRBJ2-7; 9 positions agree with TRBD1. The CDR3 has 16 amino acids. CDR1 and CDR2 from the germline V gene are SEHNR and FQNEAQ (reference sequence). J gave up 3 bases and V 5 bases, and 11 bases lay outside the gene matches. CDR3 coding DNA: TGTGCCAGCAGCACCGGGACAGGGCGGGGCGGCTACGAGCAGTACTTC. Its protein is CASSTGTGRGGYEQYF.

This clonotype was detected many times. The chain joins TRBV9 to TRBJ2-7; 7 bases fit TRBD1. The V and J ends lost 3 bases and 1 base, in that order; junction bases with no gene match: 4. The CDR3 loop spans 14 amino acids. Germline values: CDR1 SGDLS, CDR2 YYNGEE. CDR3 amino acids: CASSDGDSSYEQYF. The CDR3 DNA reads as TGTGCCAGCAGCGATGGGGACAGTTCCTACGAGCAGTACTTC.